This entry describes one T cell receptor beta chain. Antigen specificity is unknown. The germline V gene has CDR1 MGHRA and CDR2 YSYEKL. This CDR3 has 15 residues. After removal of 4 bases from V and 8 bases from J, the junction contained 11 bases not matched to a gene. Libraries were prepared by immunoSEQ multiplex PCR; TCRdb keeps only in-frame clonotypes and omits some of them. The sample holds about 110,000 clones, 91% seen once. The data were taken from a study of T cell responses to AZD1222 COVID-19 vaccine. Points from the study as a whole: Seropositive at baseline were only a handful of AZD1222 recipients. CD4 TCRs covered the whole spike, strongest at regions 160-218 and 743-854. The sample set comprised mostly white British donors with more females, and clonal diversity was possibly underestimated. Two AZD1222 administrations were followed by greater Spike-specific TCR breadth and depth.

This clonotype was obtained from an adult in good health. The source material was peripheral blood, sampled on day 0 of AZD1222 vaccination. The V gene is TRBV4-1, the J gene TRBJ2-1; TRBD2 aligns across 7 bases. The CDR3 DNA reads as TGCGCCAGCAGCCCTTTGGGGGAGGGCCTCCATGAGCAGTTCTTC. It yields the protein CASSPLGEGLHEQFF.